This T cell receptor beta chain stems from a study of a mutant IDH1 vaccine in newly diagnosed glioma. On the study more broadly: Patients received vaccination from 4-6 weeks after radiotherapy alone, or with temozolomide cycles. The treated population exhibited a male proportion of roughly 62%, a female proportion of around 40%, and a mean age of approximately 41 years. Former treatment meant radiotherapy, temozolomide, or both; the majority had gotten both. Study findings and constraints: Pseudoprogression looked unconnected to shifts in top peripheral T cell clonotypes.

The CDR3 contains 13 residues. The V gene's germline CDR1 is LNHDA and CDR2 SQIVND (reference sequence). V was cut by 5 bases and J by 9 bases, with 14 bases left in between. Time point of the sample: week 35, safety follow-up. The vaccine gave 300 ug of a 20-mer mutant IDH1 peptide subcutaneously per dose. As to this clone: The target antigen is unknown.

Some clones are missing from TCRdb's copy, which holds only in-frame ones; the method was immunoSEQ multiplex PCR. The sample comprises roughly 30,000 clones, roughly 80% of which are singletons, and about 11% rests with the top ten. The source is a woman in her 40s with glioma. The sample here was PBMCs, taken from a glioma patient whose treatment included an IDH1 peptide vaccine. The chain joins TRBV19 to TRBJ2-4; a weak D match, TRBD1 (5 bases). CDR3 nucleotides: TGTGCCAGTAGTTTGCAGCAGGGTGGCATTCAGTACTTC. It translates to CASSLQQGGIQYF.